Sequencing of this TCR beta chain was carried out in a study of T cell responses to AZD1222 COVID-19 vaccine. Study findings and constraints: Among spike-specific TCRs, nearly half reportedly target unmutated variant regions. It should be noted that donors were predominantly white British and more often female, and clonal diversity was possibly underestimated.

Profiling relied on immunoSEQ multiplex PCR, and the TCRdb table lists in-frame clones only, not all of them. Among 140,000 to 150,000 clones listed, roughly 90% were seen once. Germline lookup yields CDR1 MNHEY and CDR2 SMNVEV (reference sequence). The CDR3 has 15 amino acids. The V end lost 6 bases, the J end lost 4 bases, and 18 bases lay between the germline ends. Of note for this clone: Its antigen remains unknown.

The sample here was peripheral blood, taken 28 days after the second AZD1222 dose. The receptor was derived from an adult who received the AZD1222 COVID-19 vaccine. This chain uses TRBV27 with TRBJ1-1, with D perhaps matching TRBD1 (6 bases). CDR3 nucleotide sequence: TGTGCCAGCAGCCCTAAGGGGGGTGTGGGCACTGAAGCTTTCTTT. Translation gives CASSPKGGVGTEAFF.